These T cell receptor beta chains were read from a single sample in a study of T-cell reconstitution after alpha-beta-depleted transplantation in children. TCRdb processed the PCR reads anew with MiXCR; each CDR3 protein has one entry. The sample has about 870,000 distinct CDR3 sequences, approximately 15% seen once; the top ten hold about 4.6%. Material: PBMCs, mostly from graft donor cells, obtained 360 days after TCRalphabeta/CD19-depleted stem cell transplant. These receptors originate from a male patient between 5 and 17 years old who had a stem cell transplant for acute lymphoblastic leukemia, so the T cells may come from the graft donor. The CDR3 runs from the conserved cysteine through the conserved F or W. The D gene is left open where the match is weak. Clone size is stated in some rows and not others, as once, few, many or a class when expanded.

CDR3 protein	CDR3 DNA	V gene	J gene	clone size	D gene
CASSLVLGRASSYNEQFF	TGTGCCAGCAGCTTAGTCCTCGGCAGGGCAAGCTCCTACAATGAGCAGTTCTTC	TRBV11-1	TRBJ2-1	NA	NA
CSVGELAGGEETQYF	TGCAGCGTTGGTGAACTAGCGGGAGGTGAGGAGACCCAGTACTTC	TRBV29-1	TRBJ2-5	NA	TRBD2
CASSVALQGMNYGYTF	TGTGCCAGCAGCGTAGCCCTACAGGGGATGAACTATGGCTACACCTTC	TRBV9	TRBJ1-2	NA	TRBD1
CSAMGQGTHEQYF	TGCAGTGCTATGGGACAGGGTACCCACGAGCAGTACTTC	TRBV20-1	TRBJ2-7	many	TRBD1
CSAIETRSYEQYF	TGCAGTGCTATAGAGACTAGAAGCTACGAGCAGTACTTC	TRBV20-1	TRBJ2-7	few	NA
CASSFGREDRTDTQYF	TGTGCCAGCAGCTTCGGCCGAGAGGACCGCACAGATACGCAGTATTTT	TRBV5-7	TRBJ2-3	few	NA
CASSSVAAFTDTQYF	TGCGCCAGCAGCTCGGTGGCGGCATTCACAGATACGCAGTATTTT	TRBV5-1	TRBJ2-3	NA	NA
CASAAGQSSYNSPLHF	TGTGCCAGCGCCGCGGGACAGAGCTCCTATAATTCACCCCTCCACTTT	TRBV6-2/TRBV6-3	TRBJ1-6	few	TRBD1
CASSFADFPYEQYF	TGTGCCAGCAGCTTCGCGGACTTCCCCTACGAGCAGTACTTC	TRBV7-2	TRBJ2-7	few	NA
CASSQVTSSGNTIYF	TGCGCCAGCAGCCAAGTGACGAGCTCTGGAAACACCATATATTTT	TRBV4-1	TRBJ1-3	NA	NA
CSARVSRAYSNQPQHF	TGCAGTGCTAGAGTGAGTAGGGCCTATAGCAATCAGCCCCAGCATTTT	TRBV20-1	TRBJ1-5	many	NA
CSSINLRDTEAFF	TGCAGTTCAATAAACCTTCGGGACACTGAAGCTTTCTTT	TRBV20-1	TRBJ1-1	NA	NA
CASSPSRGSPRYGYTF	TGTGCCAGCAGTCCCTCAAGAGGGAGCCCACGCTATGGCTACACCTTC	TRBV12-3/TRBV12-4	TRBJ1-2	NA	NA
CASSVAAGRYEQYF	TGTGCCAGCAGCGTAGCTGCCGGACGCTACGAGCAGTACTTC	TRBV9	TRBJ2-7	few	NA
CASSFQGTGRGEQYF	TGTGCCAGCAGTTTTCAGGGGACAGGGAGAGGCGAGCAGTACTTC	TRBV12-3/TRBV12-4	TRBJ2-7	NA	TRBD1
CASSIGQATDTQYF	TGTGCCAGTAGTATTGGACAGGCCACAGATACGCAGTATTTT	TRBV19	TRBJ2-3	many	TRBD1
CASSLTGSLNEQFF	TGTGCCAGCAGCTTAACGGGCAGCCTCAATGAGCAGTTCTTC	TRBV7-3	TRBJ2-1	few	NA
CSVEPPPLGVEQFF	TGCAGCGTTGAGCCCCCTCCGCTTGGGGTTGAGCAGTTCTTC	TRBV29-1	TRBJ2-1	NA	NA
CASSPLRGKNTGELFF	TGTGCCAGCAGCCCCCTCAGGGGAAAGAACACCGGGGAGCTGTTTTTT	TRBV7-6	TRBJ2-2	NA	NA
CASSTVAGGISYEQYF	TGTGCCAGCAGTACCGTGGCGGGAGGGATTTCCTACGAGCAGTACTTC	TRBV28	TRBJ2-7	NA	TRBD2
CASSLEPGWRNYNEQFF	TGTGCCAGCAGCTTAGAACCAGGGTGGCGGAATTACAATGAGCAGTTCTTC	TRBV11-2	TRBJ2-1	NA	NA
CASSFGLTSINEQFF	TGCGCCAGCAGCTTCGGACTCACTAGCATCAATGAGCAGTTCTTC	TRBV5-1	TRBJ2-1	many	NA
CASSSAPSAYGYTF	TGTGCCAGCAGTTCGGCCCCGTCCGCCTATGGCTACACCTTC	TRBV6-5	TRBJ1-2	NA	NA
CSAREFSGHKYNEQFF	TGCAGTGCTAGGGAGTTTTCGGGACACAAGTACAATGAGCAGTTCTTC	TRBV20-1	TRBJ2-1	NA	NA
CASSLWTGKETQYF	TGTGCCAGCAGCCTATGGACAGGGAAAGAGACCCAGTACTTC	TRBV7-2	TRBJ2-5	NA	TRBD1
CASSLEGWGNTEAFF	TGTGCCAGCAGCTTAGAAGGGTGGGGTAACACTGAAGCTTTCTTT	TRBV7-9	TRBJ1-1	many	NA
CSAPPGLEFYEQYF	TGCAGTGCTCCTCCGGGACTAGAGTTCTACGAGCAGTACTTC	TRBV20-1	TRBJ2-7	NA	TRBD2
CASRAGVKTQYF	TGCGCCAGCCGGGCCGGGGTGAAGACCCAGTACTTC	TRBV10-2	TRBJ2-5	few	NA
CASSLPAAAYEQYF	TGCGCCAGCAGCCTCCCGGCGGCTGCCTACGAGCAGTACTTC	TRBV5-1	TRBJ2-7	NA	NA
CASGRAYEYEQYF	TGTGCCAGCGGGAGGGCGTATGAGTACGAGCAGTACTTC	TRBV27	TRBJ2-7	NA	TRBD2
CASSLGLAETDTQYF	TGCGCCAGCAGCTTAGGACTAGCGGAGACAGATACGCAGTATTTT	TRBV5-1	TRBJ2-3	few	TRBD2
CASSGPGTAKNIQYF	TGTGCCAGCAGTGGTCCGGGGACGGCCAAAAACATTCAGTACTTC	TRBV12-3/TRBV12-4	TRBJ2-4	few	NA
CASRSPGPQETQYF	TGTGCCAGCAGATCCCCGGGACCTCAAGAGACCCAGTACTTC	TRBV7-9	TRBJ2-5	NA	NA
CASSFGLGLTDTQYF	TGCGCCAGCAGCTTTGGTCTCGGTCTCACAGATACGCAGTATTTT	TRBV5-1	TRBJ2-3	few	NA
CASSFFRGTEQYF	TGTGCCAGCAGTTTTTTCAGGGGGACCGAGCAGTACTTC	TRBV12-3/TRBV12-4	TRBJ2-7	NA	TRBD1
CASSWPDPEAFF	TGCGCCAGCAGCTGGCCGGACCCTGAAGCTTTCTTT	TRBV5-1	TRBJ1-1	NA	NA
CASRGQYNEQFF	TGTGCCAGCAGGGGACAGTACAATGAGCAGTTCTTC	TRBV25-1	TRBJ2-1	many	TRBD1
CASSLALQYNEQFF	TGTGCCAGCAGCTTAGCGCTTCAGTACAATGAGCAGTTCTTC	TRBV7-6	TRBJ2-1	NA	NA
CASTPLPADTQYF	TGCGCCAGCACCCCGCTACCGGCAGATACGCAGTATTTT	TRBV5-1	TRBJ2-3	NA	NA
CASSLDGQGQPQHF	TGCGCCAGCAGCTTGGACGGACAGGGTCAGCCCCAGCATTTT	TRBV5-1	TRBJ1-5	few	TRBD1
CASTLTGLREKLFF	TGTGCCAGCACCTTAACAGGGTTAAGGGAAAAACTGTTTTTT	TRBV12-3/TRBV12-4	TRBJ1-4	many	NA